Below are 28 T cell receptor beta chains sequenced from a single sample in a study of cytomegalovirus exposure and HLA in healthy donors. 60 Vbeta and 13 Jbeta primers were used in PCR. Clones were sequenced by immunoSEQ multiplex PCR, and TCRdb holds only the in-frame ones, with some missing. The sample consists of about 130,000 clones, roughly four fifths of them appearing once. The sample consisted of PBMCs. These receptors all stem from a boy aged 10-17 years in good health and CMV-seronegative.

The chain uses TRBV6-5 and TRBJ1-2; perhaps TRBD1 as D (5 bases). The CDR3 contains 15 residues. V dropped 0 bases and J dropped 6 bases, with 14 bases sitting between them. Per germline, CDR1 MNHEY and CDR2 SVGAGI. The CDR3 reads CASSYSVREQDGYTF. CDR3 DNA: TGTGCCAGCAGTTACTCGGTCAGGGAACAGGATGGCTACACCTTC.

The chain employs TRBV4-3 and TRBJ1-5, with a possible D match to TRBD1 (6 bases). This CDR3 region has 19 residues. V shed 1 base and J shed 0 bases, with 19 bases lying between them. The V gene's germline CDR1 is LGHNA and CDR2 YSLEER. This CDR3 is CASSQGVTGPGYSNQPQHF. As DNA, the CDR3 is TGCGCCAGCAGCCAAGGAGTGACAGGTCCGGGGTATAGCAATCAGCCCCAGCATTTT.

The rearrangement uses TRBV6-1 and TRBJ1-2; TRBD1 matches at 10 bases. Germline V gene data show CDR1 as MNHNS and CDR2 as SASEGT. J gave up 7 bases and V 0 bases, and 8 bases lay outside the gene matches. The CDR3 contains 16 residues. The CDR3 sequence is CASSEALGQGRRGYTF. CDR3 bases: TGTGCCAGCAGTGAAGCGCTGGGACAGGGGCGTCGTGGCTACACCTTC.

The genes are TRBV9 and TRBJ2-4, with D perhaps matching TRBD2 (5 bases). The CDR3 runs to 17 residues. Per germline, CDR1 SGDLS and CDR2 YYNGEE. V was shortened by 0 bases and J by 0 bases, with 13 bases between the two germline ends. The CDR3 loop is CASSVARTSIAKNIQYF. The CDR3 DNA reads TGTGCCAGCAGCGTAGCGAGGACTTCGATAGCCAAAAACATTCAGTACTTC.

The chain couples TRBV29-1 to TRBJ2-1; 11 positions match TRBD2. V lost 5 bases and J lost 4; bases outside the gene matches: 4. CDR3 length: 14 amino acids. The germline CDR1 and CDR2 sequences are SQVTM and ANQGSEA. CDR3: CSVRLAGSYNEQFF. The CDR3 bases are TGCAGCGTTAGACTAGCGGGATCGTACAATGAGCAGTTCTTC.

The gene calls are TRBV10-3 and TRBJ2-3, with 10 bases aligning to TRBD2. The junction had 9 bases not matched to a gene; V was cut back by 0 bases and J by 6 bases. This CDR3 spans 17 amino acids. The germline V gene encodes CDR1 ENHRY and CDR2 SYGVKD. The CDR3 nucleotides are TGTGCCATCAGTGAGTCTGGTCTAGCGGGAGATTCGGATACGCAGTATTTT. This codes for CAISESGLAGDSDTQYF.

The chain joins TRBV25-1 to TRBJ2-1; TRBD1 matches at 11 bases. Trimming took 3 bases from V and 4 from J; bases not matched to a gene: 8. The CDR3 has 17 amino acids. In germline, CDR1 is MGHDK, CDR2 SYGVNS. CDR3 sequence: CASSEGQGGPPYNEQFF. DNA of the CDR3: TGTGCCAGCAGTGAGGGACAGGGGGGCCCCCCTTACAATGAGCAGTTCTTC.

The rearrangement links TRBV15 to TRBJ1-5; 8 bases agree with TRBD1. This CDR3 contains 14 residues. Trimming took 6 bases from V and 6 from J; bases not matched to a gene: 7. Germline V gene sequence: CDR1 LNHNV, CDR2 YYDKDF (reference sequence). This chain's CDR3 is CATSRDRRSQPQHF. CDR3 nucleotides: TGTGCCACCAGTAGGGACAGGAGAAGTCAGCCCCAGCATTTT.

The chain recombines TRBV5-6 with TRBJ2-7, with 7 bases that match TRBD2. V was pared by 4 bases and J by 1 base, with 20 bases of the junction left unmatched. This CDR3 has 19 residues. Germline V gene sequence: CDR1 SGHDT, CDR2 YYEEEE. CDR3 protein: CASSPEGGRGAIRSYEQYF. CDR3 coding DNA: TGTGCCAGCAGCCCGGAGGGCGGGAGAGGGGCAATAAGGTCCTACGAGCAGTACTTC.

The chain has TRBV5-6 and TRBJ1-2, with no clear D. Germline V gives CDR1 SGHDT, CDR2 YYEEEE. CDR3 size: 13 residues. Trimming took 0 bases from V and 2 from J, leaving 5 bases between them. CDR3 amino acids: CASSLDGNYGYTF. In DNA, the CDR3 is TGTGCCAGCAGCTTGGACGGGAACTATGGCTACACCTTC. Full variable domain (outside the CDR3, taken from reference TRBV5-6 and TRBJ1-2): DAGVTQSPTHLIKTRGQQVTLRCSPKSGHDTVSWYQQALGQGPQFIFQYYEEEERQRGNFPDRFSGHQFPNYSSELNVNALLLGDSALYLCASSLDGNYGYTFGSGTRLTVV.

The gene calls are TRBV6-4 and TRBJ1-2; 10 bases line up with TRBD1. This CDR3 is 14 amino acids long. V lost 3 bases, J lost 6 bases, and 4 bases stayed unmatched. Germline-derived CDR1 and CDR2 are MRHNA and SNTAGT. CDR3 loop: CASSEAGQGDGYTF. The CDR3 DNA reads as TGTGCCAGCAGTGAGGCCGGACAGGGGGATGGCTACACCTTC.

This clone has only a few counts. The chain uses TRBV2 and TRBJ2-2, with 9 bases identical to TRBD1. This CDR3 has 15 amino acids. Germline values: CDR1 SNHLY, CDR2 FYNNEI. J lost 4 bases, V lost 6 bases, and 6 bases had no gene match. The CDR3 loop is CASRVQGAGTGELFF. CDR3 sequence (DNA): TGTGCCAGCAGAGTACAGGGGGCGGGCACCGGGGAGCTGTTTTTT.

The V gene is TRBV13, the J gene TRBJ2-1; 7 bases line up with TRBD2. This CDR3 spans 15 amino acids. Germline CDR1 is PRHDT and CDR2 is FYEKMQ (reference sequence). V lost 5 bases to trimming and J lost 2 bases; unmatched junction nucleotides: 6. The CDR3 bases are TGTGCCAGCAGCGCCCCGGGAGGTACCTACAATGAGCAGTTCTTC. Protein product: CASSAPGGTYNEQFF.

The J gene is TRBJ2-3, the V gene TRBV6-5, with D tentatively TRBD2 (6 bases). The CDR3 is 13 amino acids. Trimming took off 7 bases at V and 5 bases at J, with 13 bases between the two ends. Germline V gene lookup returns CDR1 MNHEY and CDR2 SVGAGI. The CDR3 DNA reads TGTGCCAGCACCGACGGGGAGGTAGATACGCAGTATTTT. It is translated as CASTDGEVDTQYF.

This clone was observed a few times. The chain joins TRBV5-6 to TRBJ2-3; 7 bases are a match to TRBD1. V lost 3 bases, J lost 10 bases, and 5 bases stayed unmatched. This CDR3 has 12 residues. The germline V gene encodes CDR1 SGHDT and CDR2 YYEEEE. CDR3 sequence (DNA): TGTGCCAGCAGCTCCGACAGGGTGCCGCAGTATTTT. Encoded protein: CASSSDRVPQYF.

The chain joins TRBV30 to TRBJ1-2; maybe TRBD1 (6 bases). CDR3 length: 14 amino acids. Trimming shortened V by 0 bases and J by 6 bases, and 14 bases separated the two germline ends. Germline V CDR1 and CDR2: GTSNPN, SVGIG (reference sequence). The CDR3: CAWSVSAGVDGYTF. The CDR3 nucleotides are TGTGCCTGGAGTGTATCGGCAGGGGTTGATGGCTACACCTTC.

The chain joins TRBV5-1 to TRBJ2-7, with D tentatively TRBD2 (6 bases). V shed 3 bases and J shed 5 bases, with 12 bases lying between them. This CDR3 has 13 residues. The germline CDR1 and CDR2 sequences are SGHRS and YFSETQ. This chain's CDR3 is CASSSGVGNEQYF. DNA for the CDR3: TGCGCCAGCAGCTCGGGGGTAGGCAACGAGCAGTACTTC.

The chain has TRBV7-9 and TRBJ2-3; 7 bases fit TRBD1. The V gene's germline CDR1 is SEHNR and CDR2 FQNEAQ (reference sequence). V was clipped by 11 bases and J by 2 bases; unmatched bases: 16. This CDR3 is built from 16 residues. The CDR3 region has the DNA TGTGCCTCCCAAGGGGGACAGACGGAATTCACAGATACGCAGTATTTT. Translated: CASQGGQTEFTDTQYF.

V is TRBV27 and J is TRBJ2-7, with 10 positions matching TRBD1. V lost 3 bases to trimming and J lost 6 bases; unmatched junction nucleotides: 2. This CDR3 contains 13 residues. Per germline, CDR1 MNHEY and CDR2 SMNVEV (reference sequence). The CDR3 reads CASSFGQGGEQYF. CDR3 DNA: TGTGCCAGCAGTTTCGGACAGGGGGGCGAGCAGTACTTC.

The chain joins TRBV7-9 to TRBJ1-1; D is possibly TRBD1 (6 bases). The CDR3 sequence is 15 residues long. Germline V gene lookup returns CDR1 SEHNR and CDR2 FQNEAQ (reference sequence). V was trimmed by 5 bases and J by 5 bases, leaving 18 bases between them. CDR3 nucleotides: TGTGCCAGCAGCACAGCGGGGGGGGCAGGGACTGAAGCTTTCTTT. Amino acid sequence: CASSTAGGAGTEAFF.

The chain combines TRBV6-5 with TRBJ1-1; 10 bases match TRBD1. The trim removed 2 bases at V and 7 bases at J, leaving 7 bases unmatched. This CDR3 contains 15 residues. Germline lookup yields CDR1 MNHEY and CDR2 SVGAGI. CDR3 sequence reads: CASSYGGQGVNEAFF. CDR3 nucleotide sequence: TGTGCCAGCAGTTACGGAGGACAGGGGGTGAATGAAGCTTTCTTT.

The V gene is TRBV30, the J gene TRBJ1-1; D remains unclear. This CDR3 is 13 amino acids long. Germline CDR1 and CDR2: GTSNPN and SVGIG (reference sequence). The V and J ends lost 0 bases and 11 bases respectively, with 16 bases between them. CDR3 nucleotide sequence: TGTGCCTGGAGTGTAACGGAGGGCCCCCGGGCTTTCTTT. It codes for CAWSVTEGPRAFF. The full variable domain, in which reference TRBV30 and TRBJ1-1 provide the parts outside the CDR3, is SQTIHQWPATLVQPVGSPLSLECTVEGTSNPNLYWYRQAAGRGLQLLFYSVGIGQISSEVPQNLSASRPQDRQFILSSKKLLLSDSGFYLCAWSVTEGPRAFFGQGTRLTVV.

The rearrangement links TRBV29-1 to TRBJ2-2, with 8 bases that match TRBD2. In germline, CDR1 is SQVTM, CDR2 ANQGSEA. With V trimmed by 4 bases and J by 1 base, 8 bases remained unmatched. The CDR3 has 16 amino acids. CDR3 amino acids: CSVGGESGRNTGELFF. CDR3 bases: TGCAGCGTTGGGGGGGAGAGCGGGAGGAACACCGGGGAGCTGTTTTTT.

CDR3 DNA: TGTGCCAGCAGCCCTGAAGCTAGCGGGGTCCAGAGCTCCTACGAGCAGTACTTC. It specifies CASSPEASGVQSSYEQYF. This sequence joins TRBV5-6 and TRBJ2-7; 9 nucleotides agree with TRBD2. With 4 bases clipped from V and 0 bases from J, the junction kept 14 bases outside the gene matches. Germline CDR1 reads SGHDT; CDR2 reads YYEEEE. This CDR3 comprises 18 residues.

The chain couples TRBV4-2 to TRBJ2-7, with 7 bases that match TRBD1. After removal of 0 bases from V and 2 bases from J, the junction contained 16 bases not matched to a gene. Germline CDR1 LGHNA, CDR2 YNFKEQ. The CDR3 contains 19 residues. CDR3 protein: CASSQDTPLDRRIPYEQYF. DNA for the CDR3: TGTGCCAGCAGCCAAGATACCCCCTTGGACAGGCGGATACCCTACGAGCAGTACTTC.

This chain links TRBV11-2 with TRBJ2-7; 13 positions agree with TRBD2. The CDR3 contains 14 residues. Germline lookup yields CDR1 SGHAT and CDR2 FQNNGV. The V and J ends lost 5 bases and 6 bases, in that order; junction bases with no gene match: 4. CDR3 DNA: TGTGCCAGCAGCCAGGGACTAGCGGGACCCGAGCAGTACTTC. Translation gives CASSQGLAGPEQYF. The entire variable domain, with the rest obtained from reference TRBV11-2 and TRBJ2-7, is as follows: EAGVAQSPRYKIIEKRQSVAFWCNPISGHATLYWYQQILGQGPKLLIQFQNNGVVDDSQLPKDRFSAERLKGVDSTLKIQPAKLEDSAVYLCASSQGLAGPEQYFGPGTRLTVT.

The CDR3 DNA reads TGTGCCAGCAGCGCGGGACCATCATCCCCTACCTACGAGCAGTACTTC. Translation gives CASSAGPSSPTYEQYF. This chain joins TRBV7-6 and TRBJ2-7; possibly TRBD2 for D (6 bases). The CDR3 totals 16 residues. Trimming took off 5 bases at V and 2 bases at J, with 19 bases between the two ends. CDR1 and CDR2 from the germline V gene are SGHVS and FNYEAQ.

The CDR3 nucleotides read TGCAGCGTTGAAACCGGGACAAGCACAGATACGCAGTATTTT. Residues: CSVETGTSTDTQYF. This chain uses TRBV29-1 with TRBJ2-3; TRBD1 is a possible D gene (6 bases). CDR1 SQVTM and CDR2 ANQGSEA come from the germline V gene. Deletions cut 2 bases from V and 0 bases from J, with 9 bases between. The CDR3 is made up of 14 amino acids.